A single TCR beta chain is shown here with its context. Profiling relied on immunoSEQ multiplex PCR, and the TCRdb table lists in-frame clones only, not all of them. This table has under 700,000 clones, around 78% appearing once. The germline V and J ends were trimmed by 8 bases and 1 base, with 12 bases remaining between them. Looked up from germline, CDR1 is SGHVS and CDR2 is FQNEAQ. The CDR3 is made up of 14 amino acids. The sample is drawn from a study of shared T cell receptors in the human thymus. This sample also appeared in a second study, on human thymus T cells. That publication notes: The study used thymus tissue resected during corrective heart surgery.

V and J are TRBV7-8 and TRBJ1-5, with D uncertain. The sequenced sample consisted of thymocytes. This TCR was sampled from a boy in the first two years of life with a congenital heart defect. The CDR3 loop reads CASAIGGSNQPQHF. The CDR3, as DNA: TGTGCCAGCGCCATAGGAGGGAGCAATCAGCCCCAGCATTTT.